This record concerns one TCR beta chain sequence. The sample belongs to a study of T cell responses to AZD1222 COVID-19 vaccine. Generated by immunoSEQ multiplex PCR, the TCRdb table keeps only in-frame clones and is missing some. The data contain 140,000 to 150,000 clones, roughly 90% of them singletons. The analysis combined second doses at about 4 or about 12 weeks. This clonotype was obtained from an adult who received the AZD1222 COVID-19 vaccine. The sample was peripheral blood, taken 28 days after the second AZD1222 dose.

CDR3 residues: CASSSIDLAKNIQYF. The CDR3 DNA reads as TGTGCCAGCAGTAGCATCGACCTAGCCAAAAACATTCAGTACTTC. The V and J genes are TRBV27 and TRBJ2-4; D remains ambiguous. CDR1 MNHEY and CDR2 SMNVEV come from the germline V gene (reference sequence). Trimming shortened V by 5 bases and J by 0 bases, and 11 bases separated the two germline ends. This CDR3 region has 15 residues.